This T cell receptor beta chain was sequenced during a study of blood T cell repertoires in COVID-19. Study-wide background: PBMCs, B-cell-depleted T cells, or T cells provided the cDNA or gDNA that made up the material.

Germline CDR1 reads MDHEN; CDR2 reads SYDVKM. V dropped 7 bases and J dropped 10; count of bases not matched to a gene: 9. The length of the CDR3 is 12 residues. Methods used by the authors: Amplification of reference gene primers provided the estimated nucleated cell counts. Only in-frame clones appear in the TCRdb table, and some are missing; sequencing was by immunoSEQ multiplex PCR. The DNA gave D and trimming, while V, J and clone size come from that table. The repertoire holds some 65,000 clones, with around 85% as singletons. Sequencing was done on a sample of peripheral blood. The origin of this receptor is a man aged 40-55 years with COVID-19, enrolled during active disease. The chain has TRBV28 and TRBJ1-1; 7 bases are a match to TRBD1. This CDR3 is CASTLRDSSAFF. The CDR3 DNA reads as TGTGCCAGCACCCTGAGGGACAGTTCAGCTTTCTTT.